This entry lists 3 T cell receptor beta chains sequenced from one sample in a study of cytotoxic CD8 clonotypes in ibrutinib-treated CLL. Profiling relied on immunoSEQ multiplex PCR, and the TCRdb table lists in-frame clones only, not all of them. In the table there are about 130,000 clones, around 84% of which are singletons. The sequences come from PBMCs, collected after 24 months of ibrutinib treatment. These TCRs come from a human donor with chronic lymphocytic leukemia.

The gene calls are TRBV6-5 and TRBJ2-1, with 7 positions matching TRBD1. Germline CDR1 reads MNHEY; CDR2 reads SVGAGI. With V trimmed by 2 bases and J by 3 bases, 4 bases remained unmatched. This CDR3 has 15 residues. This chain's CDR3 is CASSYRTGVYNEQFF. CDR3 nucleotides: TGTGCCAGCAGTTACAGGACAGGAGTCTACAATGAGCAGTTCTTC.

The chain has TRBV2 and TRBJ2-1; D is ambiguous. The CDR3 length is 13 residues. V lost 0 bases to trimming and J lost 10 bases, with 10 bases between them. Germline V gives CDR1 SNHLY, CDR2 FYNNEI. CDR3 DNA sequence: TGTGCCAGCAGTGAAGCGCGGCATTGGGAGCAGTTCTTC. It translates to CASSEARHWEQFF. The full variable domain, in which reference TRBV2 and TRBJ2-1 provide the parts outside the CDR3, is EPEVTQTPSHQVTQMGQEVILRCVPISNHLYFYWYRQILGQKVEFLVSFYNNEISEKSEIFDDQFSVERPDGSNFTLKIRSTKLEDSAMYFCASSEARHWEQFFGPGTRLTVL.

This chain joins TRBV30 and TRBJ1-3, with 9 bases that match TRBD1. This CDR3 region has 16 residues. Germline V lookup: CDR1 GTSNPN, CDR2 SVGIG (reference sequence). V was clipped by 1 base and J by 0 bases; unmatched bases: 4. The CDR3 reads CAWSGGDRDSGNTIYF. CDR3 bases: TGTGCCTGGAGTGGGGGGGACAGGGACTCTGGAAACACCATATATTTT.